Following are 2 T cell receptor beta chains from one sample sequenced in a study of neurological immune-mediated disorders. TCRdb re-derived calls from the 5' RACE reads in MiXCR, one entry per CDR3 protein. The data show 50,000 or so distinct CDR3 sequences, 3% to 3.5% seen once. Specimen: PBMCs. The receptors were sampled from a man aged 40-49 years with multiple sclerosis.

This clonotype was observed at least ten times. The CDR3 here is CASSLRTSVADTQYF. DNA of the CDR3: TGTGCCAGCAGTTTAAGGACTAGCGTAGCAGATACGCAGTATTTT. The chain couples TRBV12-3 or TRBV12-4 to TRBJ2-3; TRBD2 matches 9 bases. The CDR3 contains 15 residues. The trim removed 2 bases at V and 4 bases at J, leaving 4 bases unmatched.

In this sample, this clonotype turned up many times. V gene TRBV25-1 combines with J gene TRBJ2-5, with unresolved D. The germline V and J ends were trimmed by 4 bases and 4 bases, with 10 bases remaining between them. The CDR3 loop spans 13 amino acids. The germline gives CDR1 MGHDK, CDR2 SYGVNS. The CDR3 here is CASSVILGETQYF. CDR3 nucleotide sequence: TGTGCCAGCAGTGTAATACTTGGAGAGACCCAGTACTTC. Together with reference TRBV25-1 and TRBJ2-5, the CDR3 gives the full variable domain: EADIYQTPRYLVIGTGKKITLECSQTMGHDKMYWYQQDPGMELHLIHYSYGVNSTEKGDLSSESTVSRIRTEHFPLTLESARPSHTSQYLCASSVILGETQYFGPGTRLLVL.